This is a list of T cell receptor beta chains from one sample in a study of metastatic and nonmetastatic thyroid tumors. TCRdb re-clonotyped the PCR reads through MiXCR. The table has some 31,000 clones, 7.4% seen once. Material: blood. Every receptor here comes from a female donor with papillary thyroid cancer or a benign thyroid nodule (not recorded which). Some clones in this sample may be carry-over from other donors' samples. Both conserved end residues are part of each CDR3. A D gene is named only where the DNA matches it firmly.

length	D	V	CDR3
11	TRBD1	TRBV6-1	CASHDRVTQYF
15	-	TRBV7-9	CASSLAAANNSPLHF
14	-	TRBV7-2	CASSLTSSSYEQYF
14	-	TRBV5-1	CASSLDSSLYGYTF
17	-	TRBV4-1	CASSQDRRAGINYGYTF
13	-	TRBV28	CASSLTGSYGYTF
14	TRBD2	TRBV20-1	CSAIPGGPMQGQFF
14	-	TRBV18	CASSPGATSYEQYF
16	-	TRBV5-6	CASSLYGAAGSGELFF
13	-	TRBV3-1	CASSQGRGGPQHF
13	TRBD1	TRBV4-3	CASGRQGASPLHF
19	TRBD2	TRBV6-6	CASSSTPTPTSGNTGEQYF
16	-	TRBV20-1	CSARDSARVLPLEQFF
16	-	TRBV7-2	CASSLLPRGPGNIQYF
14	-	TRBV20-1	CSADDSRGSTEAFF
17	-	TRBV27	CASSLSGRTWVADTQYF
13	-	TRBV27	CASSYIQGYEQYF
16	TRBD2	TRBV5-4	CASSFPAGGPEDTQYF
16	-	TRBV28	CASSLEGASSYNEQFF
15	TRBD1	TRBV12-3/TRBV12-4	CASSPRTGPTDTQYF
17	TRBD2	TRBV7-2	CASSLSRLAGGSNEQFF
16	TRBD1	TRBV19	CASSPSTGGRNYGYTF
14	-	TRBV5-1	CASSLYPPNTEAFF
15	-	TRBV4-1	CASSQGGDGQSAPAF
16	-	TRBV11-2	CASTSTGGKGYNEQFF
10	-	TRBV7-3	CASSSAGQFF
16	-	TRBV6-5	CASSYSPDRPNSPLHF
13	-	TRBV12-3/TRBV12-4	CASTKRGWDTQYF
13	-	TRBV6-5	CASSYSSGAGYTF
13	-	TRBV12-3/TRBV12-4	CASSLVESYEQYF
12	-	TRBV28	CASRISNSPLHF
13	-	TRBV6-1	CASSEGDSTEAFF
13	TRBD1	TRBV13	CASSSYRGDEQFF
13	-	TRBV20-1	CSARGRGGNEQFF
13	-	TRBV7-6	CASSLATQETQYF
12	-	TRBV10-1	CAREGSGNTIYF
12	-	TRBV7-2	CASSSNRYEQYF
20	TRBD2	TRBV11-2	CASSLDTGTSVKPSTDTQYF
12	-	TRBV18	CASSPSRETQYF
13	-	TRBV6-1	CASSEAGRNEQYF
15	-	TRBV11-1	CASTRGGVSTDTQYF
18	TRBD1	TRBV20-1	CSARVDRVIGVTNEKLFF
10	-	TRBV6-5	CASSRGEQYF
17	-	TRBV3-1	CASSQRGAGFSRNTIYF
15	TRBD1	TRBV6-1	CASHRGTWLYNEQFF
15	-	TRBV3-1	CASSHGGRGADTQYF
14	TRBD1	TRBV6-1	CASRESGQGYGYTF
14	-	TRBV29-1	CSVVTGRSNQPQHF
16	TRBD2	TRBV5-5	CASSLSASGGADTQYF
15	-	TRBV5-1	CASGRQGTSTDTQYF
16	TRBD1	TRBV20-1	CSARDTARGMGAPLHF
16	-	TRBV5-6	CATSQGFLANTGELFF
13	TRBD1	TRBV5-1	CASRLGQSYEQYF